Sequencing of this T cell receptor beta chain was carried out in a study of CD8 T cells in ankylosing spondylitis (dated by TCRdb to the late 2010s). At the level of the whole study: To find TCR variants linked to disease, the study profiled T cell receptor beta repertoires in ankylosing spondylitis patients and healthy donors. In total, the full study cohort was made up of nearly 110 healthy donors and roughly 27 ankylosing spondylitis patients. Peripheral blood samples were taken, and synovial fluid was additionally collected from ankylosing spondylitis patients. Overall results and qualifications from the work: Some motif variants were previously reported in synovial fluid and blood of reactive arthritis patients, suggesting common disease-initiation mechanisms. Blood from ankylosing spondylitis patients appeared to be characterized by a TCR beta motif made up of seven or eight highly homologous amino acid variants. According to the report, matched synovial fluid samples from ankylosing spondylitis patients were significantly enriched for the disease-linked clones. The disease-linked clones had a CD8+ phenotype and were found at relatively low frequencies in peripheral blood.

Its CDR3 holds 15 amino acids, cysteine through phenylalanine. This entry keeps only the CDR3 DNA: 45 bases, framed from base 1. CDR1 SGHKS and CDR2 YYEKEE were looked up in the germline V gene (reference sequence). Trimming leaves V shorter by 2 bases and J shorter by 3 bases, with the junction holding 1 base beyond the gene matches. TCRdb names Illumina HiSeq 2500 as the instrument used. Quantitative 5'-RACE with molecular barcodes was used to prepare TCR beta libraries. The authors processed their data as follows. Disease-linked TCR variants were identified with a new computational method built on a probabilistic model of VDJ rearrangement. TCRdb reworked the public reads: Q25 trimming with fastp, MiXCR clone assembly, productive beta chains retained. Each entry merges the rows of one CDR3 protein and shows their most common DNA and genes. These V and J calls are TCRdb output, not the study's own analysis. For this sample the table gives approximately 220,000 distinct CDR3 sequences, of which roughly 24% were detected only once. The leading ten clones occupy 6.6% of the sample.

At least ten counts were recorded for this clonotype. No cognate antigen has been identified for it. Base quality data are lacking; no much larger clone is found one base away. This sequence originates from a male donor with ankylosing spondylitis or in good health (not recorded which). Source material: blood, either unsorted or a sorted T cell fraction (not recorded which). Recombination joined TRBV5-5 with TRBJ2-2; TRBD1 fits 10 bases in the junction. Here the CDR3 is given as CASSLGTGDTGELFF. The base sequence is TGTGCCAGCAGCTTAGGGACAGGGGACACCGGGGAGCTGTTTTTT.